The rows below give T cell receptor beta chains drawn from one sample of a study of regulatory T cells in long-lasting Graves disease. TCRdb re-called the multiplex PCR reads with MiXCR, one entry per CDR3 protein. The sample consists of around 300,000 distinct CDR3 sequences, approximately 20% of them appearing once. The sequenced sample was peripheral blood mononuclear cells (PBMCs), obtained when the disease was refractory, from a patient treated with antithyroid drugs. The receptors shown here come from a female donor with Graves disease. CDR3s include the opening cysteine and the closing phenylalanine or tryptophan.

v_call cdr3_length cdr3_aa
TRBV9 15 CASSVGNSGSYEQYF
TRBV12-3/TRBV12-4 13 CASSHWGDSPLHF
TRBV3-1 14 CASTLSGVNGELFF
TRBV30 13 CASLDSMNTEAFF
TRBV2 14 CASSGQGGRQPQHF
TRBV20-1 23 CSARDLPRTSGRGSTGNSYEQYF
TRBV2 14 CASSETFGGNEQYF
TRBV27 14 CASSFRGQDNEQFF
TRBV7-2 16 CASSTEGRSRQNEQFF
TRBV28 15 CASSPSTGSGDEQYF
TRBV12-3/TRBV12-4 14 CASSLGRGLRGYTF
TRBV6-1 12 CASPGGLKGYTF
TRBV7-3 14 CASSPEARGTEAFF
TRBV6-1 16 CASSASSGRFAYEQYF
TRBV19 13 CASSRGVWQPQHF
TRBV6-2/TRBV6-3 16 CASSYLGQGWIGELFF
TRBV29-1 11 CSVQVNTEAFF
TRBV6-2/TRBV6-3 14 CASSYSPGTQPQHF
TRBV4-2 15 CASSQVSQGLYEQYF
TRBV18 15 CASSPLGADLNEAFF
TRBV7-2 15 CASSLTGTANNEQFF
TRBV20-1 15 CSADPGGGGQETQYF
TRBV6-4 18 CASSYDRDTGTSTGELFF
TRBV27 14 CASSSLLAKNIQYF
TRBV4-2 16 CASSQESGGRPYEQYF
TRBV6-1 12 CASTVGNQPQHF
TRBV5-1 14 CASSDNPNTGELFF
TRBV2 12 CASLEGNYEQYF
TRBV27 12 CASGLGVSGYTF
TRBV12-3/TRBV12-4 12 CASSGLAYEQYF
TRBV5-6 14 CASSLVAPQEAQYF
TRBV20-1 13 CSARKIKTYEQYF
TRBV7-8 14 CASSYRAPGDSQYF
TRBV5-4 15 CASSLMGYSNQPQHF
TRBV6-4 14 CASTKPGNTGELFF
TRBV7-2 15 CASSPRTGDYYEQYF
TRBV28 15 CASTRTSGSGDTQYF
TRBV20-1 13 CSATGQLNTEAFF
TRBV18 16 CASSPLSGPMGETQYF
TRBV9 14 CASSVGPQHQPQHF
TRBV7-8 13 CASSLVNRGEQYF
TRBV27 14 CASRDIENTGELFF
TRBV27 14 CASSLGRNKNIQYF
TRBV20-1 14 CSARDEISNQPQHF
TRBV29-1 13 CSVDGRVPSEAFF
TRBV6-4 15 CASSNAKTGNYEQYF
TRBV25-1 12 CASTGTAYEQYF
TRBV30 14 CAWSPGGTQETQYF
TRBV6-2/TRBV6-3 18 CASSAEYGTSGSIGELFF
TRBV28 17 CASSFLKFGTYPNIQYF
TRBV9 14 CASSGAGEGQTQYF
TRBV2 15 CASSEAPRARYGYTF
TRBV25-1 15 CASSDGLAGAYEQYF
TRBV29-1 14 CSVEVGQPNTEAFF
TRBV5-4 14 CASSLGRTNYGYTF
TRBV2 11 CASSEGYEQYF
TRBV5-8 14 CASSLDYSNQPQHF
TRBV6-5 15 CASSYSGTGGYEQYF
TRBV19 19 CASSKPRDRVGRMNTEAFF
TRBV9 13 CASSALLDTEAFF